This T cell receptor beta chain was captured by sequencing in a study of blood T cell repertoires in COVID-19. Study in general: Acute and convalescent COVID-19 specimens originated in the United States, Italy and Spain. From T cells, B-cell-depleted T cells, or PBMCs came the material, which was cDNA or gDNA.

This clone appeared once. V was clipped by 5 bases and J by 6 bases; unmatched bases: 10. Germline lookup yields CDR1 SGHTA and CDR2 FQGNSA. The CDR3 runs to 16 residues. Original processing methods: Using reference gene primer amplification, nucleated cell counts were estimated. The assay was immunoSEQ multiplex PCR, and TCRdb's table has in-frame clones only and misses some. The DNA gave D and trimming, while V, J and clone size come from that table. The sample lists over 95,000 clones, roughly 84% occurring once. The clonotype was recovered from a woman aged 60-75 years with acute or convalescent COVID-19. Sequenced: peripheral blood. The rearrangement uses TRBV7-2 and TRBJ2-1; TRBD2 agrees at 10 bases. The CDR3 DNA sequence: TGTGCCAGCAGCCAGTTAAGCGGGGGGGCTCCCAATGAGCAGTTCTTC. It translates to CASSQLSGGAPNEQFF.